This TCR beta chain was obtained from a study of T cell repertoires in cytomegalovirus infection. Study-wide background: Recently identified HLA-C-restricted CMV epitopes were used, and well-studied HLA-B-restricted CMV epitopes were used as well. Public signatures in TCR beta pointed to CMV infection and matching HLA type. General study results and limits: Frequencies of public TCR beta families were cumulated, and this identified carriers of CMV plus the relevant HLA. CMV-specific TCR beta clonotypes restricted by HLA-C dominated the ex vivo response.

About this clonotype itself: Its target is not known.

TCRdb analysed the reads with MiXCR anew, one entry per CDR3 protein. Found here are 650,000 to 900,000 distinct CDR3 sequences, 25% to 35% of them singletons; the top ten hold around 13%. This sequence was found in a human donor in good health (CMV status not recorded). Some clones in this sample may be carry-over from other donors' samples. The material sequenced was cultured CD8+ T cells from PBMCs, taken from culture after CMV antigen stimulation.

CDR3 in DNA: TGCAGTGCTTCCCAGGGATACGGGGAGCTGTTTTTT. Translated, it gives CSASQGYGELFF. The chain joins TRBV20-1 to TRBJ2-2; D is possibly TRBD1 (5 bases). The CDR3 runs 12 residues. From germline, CDR1 is DFQATT and CDR2 SNEGSKA (reference sequence). Deletions cut 5 bases from V and 7 bases from J, with 11 bases between.